This TCR beta chain is drawn from a study of blood T cell repertoires in COVID-19. As for the study in general: Sources were T cells, B-cell-depleted T cells, or PBMCs; the material itself was cDNA or gDNA.

Germline CDR1 SGHRS, CDR2 YFSETQ. The junction had 8 bases not matched to a gene; V was cut back by 7 bases and J by 6 bases. The CDR3 loop spans 14 amino acids. The table came from immunoSEQ multiplex PCR; TCRdb's copy has only in-frame clones and leaves some out. The sample has tens of thousands of clones, approximately 83% seen once. The receptor's source is a man older than 75 with active or convalescent COVID-19. This chain joins TRBV5-1 and TRBJ2-1; 9 bases line up with TRBD2. Sequenced: peripheral blood. CDR3: CASSGTSMPNEQFF. Here the CDR3 DNA reads TGCGCCAGCTCCGGGACTAGCATGCCCAATGAGCAGTTCTTC. Supplemented by reference TRBV5-1 and TRBJ2-1, the full variable domain reads KAGVTQTPRYLIKTRGQQVTLSCSPISGHRSVSWYQQTPGQGLQFLFEYFSETQRNKGNFPGRFSGRQFSNSRSEMNVSTLELGDSALYLCASSGTSMPNEQFFGPGTRLTVL.